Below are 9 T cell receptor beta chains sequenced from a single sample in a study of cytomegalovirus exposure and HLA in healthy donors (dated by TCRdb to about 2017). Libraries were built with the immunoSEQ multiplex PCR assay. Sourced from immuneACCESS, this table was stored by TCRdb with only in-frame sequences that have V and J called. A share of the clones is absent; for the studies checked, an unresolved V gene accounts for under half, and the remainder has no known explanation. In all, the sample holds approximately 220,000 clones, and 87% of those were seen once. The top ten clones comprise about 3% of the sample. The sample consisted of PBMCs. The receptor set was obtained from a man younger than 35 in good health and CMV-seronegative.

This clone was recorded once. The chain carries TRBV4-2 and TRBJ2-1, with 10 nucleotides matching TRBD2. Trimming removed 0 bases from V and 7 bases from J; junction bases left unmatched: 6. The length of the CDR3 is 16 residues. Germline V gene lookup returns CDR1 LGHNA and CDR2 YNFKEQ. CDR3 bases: TGTGCCAGCAGCCAAGAGGGACTAGCGATGACTAATGAGCAGTTCTTC. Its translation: CASSQEGLAMTNEQFF.

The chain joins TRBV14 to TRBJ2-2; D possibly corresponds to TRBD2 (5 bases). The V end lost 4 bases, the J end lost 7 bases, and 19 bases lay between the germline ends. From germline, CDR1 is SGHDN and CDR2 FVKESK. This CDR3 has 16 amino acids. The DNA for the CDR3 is TGTGCCAGCAGCCGCAGGTCTTCGGGGTCGGGCGGGGAGCTGTTTTTT. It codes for CASSRRSSGSGGELFF.

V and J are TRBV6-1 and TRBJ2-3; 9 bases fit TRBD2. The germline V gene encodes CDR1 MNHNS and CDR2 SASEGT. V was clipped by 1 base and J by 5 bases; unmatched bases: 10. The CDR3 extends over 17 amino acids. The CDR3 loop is CASSEGPGGGAGDTQYF. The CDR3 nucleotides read TGTGCCAGCAGTGAAGGCCCCGGCGGGGGGGCGGGAGATACGCAGTATTTT.

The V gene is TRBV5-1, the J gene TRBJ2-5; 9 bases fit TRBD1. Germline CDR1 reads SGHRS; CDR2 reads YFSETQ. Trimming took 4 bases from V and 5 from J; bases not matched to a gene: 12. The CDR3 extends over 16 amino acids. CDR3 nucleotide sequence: TGCGCCAGCAGCCACCCCCGGGACAGGGTATCGGAGACCCAGTACTTC. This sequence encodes CASSHPRDRVSETQYF.

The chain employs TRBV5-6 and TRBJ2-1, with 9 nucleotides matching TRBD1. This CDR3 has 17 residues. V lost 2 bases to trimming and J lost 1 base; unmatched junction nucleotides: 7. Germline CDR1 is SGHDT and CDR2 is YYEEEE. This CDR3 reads CASSFGTGTLSYNEQFF. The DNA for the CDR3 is TGTGCCAGCAGCTTCGGGACAGGGACTTTATCCTACAATGAGCAGTTCTTC.

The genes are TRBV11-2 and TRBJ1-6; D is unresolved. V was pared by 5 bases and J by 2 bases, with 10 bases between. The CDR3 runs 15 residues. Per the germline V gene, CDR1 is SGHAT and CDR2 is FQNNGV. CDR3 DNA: TGTGCCAGCAGCCCAAACGCGGCCTATAATTCACCCCTCCACTTT. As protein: CASSPNAAYNSPLHF.

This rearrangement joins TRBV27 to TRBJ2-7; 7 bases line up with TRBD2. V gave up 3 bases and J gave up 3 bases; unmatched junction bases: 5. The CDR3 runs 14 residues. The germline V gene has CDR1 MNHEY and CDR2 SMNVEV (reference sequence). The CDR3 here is CASSLGGARYEQYF. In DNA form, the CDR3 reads TGTGCCAGCAGTTTGGGAGGGGCCCGCTACGAGCAGTACTTC.

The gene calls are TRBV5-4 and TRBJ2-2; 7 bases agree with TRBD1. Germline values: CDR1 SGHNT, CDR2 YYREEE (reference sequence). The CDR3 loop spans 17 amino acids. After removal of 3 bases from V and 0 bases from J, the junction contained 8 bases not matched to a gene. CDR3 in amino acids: CASSSGQFATNTGELFF. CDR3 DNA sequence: TGTGCCAGCAGCTCGGGACAGTTCGCAACGAACACCGGGGAGCTGTTTTTT.

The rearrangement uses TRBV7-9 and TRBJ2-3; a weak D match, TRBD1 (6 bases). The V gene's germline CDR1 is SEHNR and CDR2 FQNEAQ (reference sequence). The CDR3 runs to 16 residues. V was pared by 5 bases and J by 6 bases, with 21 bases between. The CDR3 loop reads CASSPSPGQAFDTQYF. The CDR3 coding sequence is TGTGCCAGCAGCCCCTCCCCGGGACAAGCGTTCGATACGCAGTATTTT. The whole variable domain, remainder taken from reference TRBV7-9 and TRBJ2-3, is DTGVSQNPRHKITKRGQNVTFRCDPISEHNRLYWYRQTLGQGPEFLTYFQNEAQLEKSRLLSDRFSAERPKGSFSTLEIQRTEQGDSAMYLCASSPSPGQAFDTQYFGPGTRLTVL.